This TCR beta chain derives from a study of blood T cell repertoires in COVID-19 (dated by TCRdb to the early 2020s). Regarding the research as a whole: Samples covering the acute and convalescent phases of COVID-19 were provided by collaborators in the United States, Italy and Spain. The material from the prospective study consisted of cDNA or gDNA derived from T cells, B-cell-depleted T cells, or PBMCs. The dataset comprised deeply sampled blood TCRbeta repertoires from subjects exposed to, actively infected with, or recovered from COVID-19. The repertoires were made available in a free public database intended to serve as a resource for research on the immune response to SARS-CoV-2. The samples were drawn from two sources: the first 160 participants of the ongoing ImmuneRACE study, and 1,000 to 1,500 subjects contributed by 6 global collaborators. A de-identified subject ID, COVID-19 status, age in years and sex were almost always included in the sample metadata. Where available, HLA class I and class II types were obtained from metadata supplied by the sample provider rather than from assay-based typing. Results the study describes overall, beyond this receptor: The amount of clinical and demographic metadata varied by source and participant and was provided uncurated.

On this clone: Its antigen is still unknown. Base quality data are lacking; no much larger clone is found one base away.

V ends up 5 bases short and J 6 bases short, with an unmatched junction base count of 5. Counted from cysteine to phenylalanine, this CDR3 has 13 amino acids. This entry keeps only the CDR3 DNA: 39 bases, framed from base 1. CDR1 ENHRY and CDR2 SYGVKD are derived from the germline V gene. Each collaborating institution followed its own protocols to collect whole blood in K2EDTA tubes. For TCRbeta analysis, collaborators shipped samples as frozen whole blood, isolated PBMCs, or DNA extracted from either of those sample types. TCRbeta CDR3 regions were amplified from genomic DNA using the immunoSEQ Assay, a bias-controlled multiplex PCR. On the authors' methods: Nucleated cell counts per sample were estimated from amplification of reference gene primers within the assay. To quantify the absolute abundance of each unique TCRbeta CDR3 rearrangement, sequence reads were collapsed and filtered. For each sample, productive Simpson clonality was calculated as the square root of Simpson's diversity index over productive rearrangements. TCRdb re-hosts the immuneACCESS table, in-frame sequences only. Its copies lack some clones; in the studies checked, an unresolved V gene accounts for under half of them, and the cause for the rest is not known. Clone size and V and J calls were adopted from that table, with D and trimming inferred from the DNA. The sample table lists roughly 59,000 clones, about 78% of them with a count of one. The ten largest clonotypes hold roughly an eighth of the sample.

The clonotype was recovered from an older man with acute or convalescent COVID-19. The rearrangement combines TRBV10-3 with TRBJ1-2; a stretch of 8 junction bases matches TRBD1. Specimen: peripheral blood. The CDR3 protein is CAISQGARNGYTF. DNA sequence: TGTGCCATCAGTCAGGGGGCGCGCAATGGCTACACCTTC.